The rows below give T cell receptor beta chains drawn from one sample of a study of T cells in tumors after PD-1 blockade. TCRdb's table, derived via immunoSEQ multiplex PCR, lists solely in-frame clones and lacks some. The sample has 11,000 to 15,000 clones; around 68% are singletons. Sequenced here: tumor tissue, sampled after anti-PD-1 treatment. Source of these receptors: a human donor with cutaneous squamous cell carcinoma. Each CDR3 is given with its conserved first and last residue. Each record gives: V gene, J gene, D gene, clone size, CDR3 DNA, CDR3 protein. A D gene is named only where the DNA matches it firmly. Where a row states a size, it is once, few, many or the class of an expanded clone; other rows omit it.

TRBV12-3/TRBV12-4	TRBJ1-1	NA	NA	TGTGCCAGCAGTTTTAGACCGAACACTGAAGCTTTCTTT	CASSFRPNTEAFF
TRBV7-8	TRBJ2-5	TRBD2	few	TGTGCCAGCAGCTTAAGTGGGGGGACTAAAGAGACCCAGTACTTC	CASSLSGGTKETQYF
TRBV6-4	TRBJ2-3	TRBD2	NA	TGTGCCAGCAGTGACTCGGGACTAGCTTCAGATACGCAGTATTTT	CASSDSGLASDTQYF
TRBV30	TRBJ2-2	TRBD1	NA	TGTGCCTGGGGGACAGGGGCCCCCTACACCGGGGAGCTGTTTTTT	CAWGTGAPYTGELFF
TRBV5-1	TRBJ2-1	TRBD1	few	TGCGCCAGCAGCTTCCAGGACAGGGAAAGTGAGCAGTTCTTC	CASSFQDRESEQFF
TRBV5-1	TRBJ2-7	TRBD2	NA	TGCGCCAGCAGCCTCGAAGGACTAGCGGGGGCGAAGCTCATCCCCTACGAGCAGTACTTC	CASSLEGLAGAKLIPYEQYF
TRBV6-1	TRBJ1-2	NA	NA	TGTGCCAGCAGTCCACCAGGGACCTACTATGGCTACACCTTC	CASSPPGTYYGYTF
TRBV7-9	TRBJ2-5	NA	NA	TGTGCCAGCAGCTTGGCAGCTAACCAAGAGACCCAGTACTTC	CASSLAANQETQYF
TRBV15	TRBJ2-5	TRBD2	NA	TGTGCCACCAGCCGGACTAGCGGGGGGGAGACCCAGTACTTC	CATSRTSGGETQYF
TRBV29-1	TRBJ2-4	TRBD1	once	TGCAGCGTTAGACAGGGCCTGGGTTATCTAGCCAAAAACATTCAGTACTTC	CSVRQGLGYLAKNIQYF
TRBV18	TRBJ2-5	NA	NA	TGTGCCAGCTCCCAAAGGGGCGGGGGCCTCCAAGAGACCCAGTACTTC	CASSQRGGGLQETQYF
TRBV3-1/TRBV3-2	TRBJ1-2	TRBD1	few	TGTGCCAGCAGCCAAGATAGAGGAGGAGACAGGGGACTACCTAACTATGGCTACACCTTC	CASSQDRGGDRGLPNYGYTF
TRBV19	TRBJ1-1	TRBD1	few	TGTGCCAGTAGTTTCCGGGACAGGGGGGACACTGAAGCTTTCTTT	CASSFRDRGDTEAFF
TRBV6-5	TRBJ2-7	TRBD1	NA	TGTGCCAGCAGAAGGACAGGGGGCTTCGAGCAGTACTTC	CASRRTGGFEQYF
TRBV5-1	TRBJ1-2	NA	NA	TGCGCCAGCAGCTTCACCTCAGGGGACTATGGCTACACCTTC	CASSFTSGDYGYTF
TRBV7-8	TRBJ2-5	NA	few	TGTGCCAGCAGCTTAGGTCGGACTCTAGAGACCCAGTACTTC	CASSLGRTLETQYF
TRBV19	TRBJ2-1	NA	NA	TGTGCCAGTAGTAGTCAGGGCGGGCTCAGCTCCTACAATGAGCAGTTCTTC	CASSSQGGLSSYNEQFF
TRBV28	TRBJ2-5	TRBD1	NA	TGTGCCAGCAGGTTGACAGGGGCTAGGCAGACCCAGTACTTC	CASRLTGARQTQYF
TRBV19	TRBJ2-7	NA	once	TGTGCCAGTAGTAGCGGCCTGATGGGCGAGCAGTACTTC	CASSSGLMGEQYF
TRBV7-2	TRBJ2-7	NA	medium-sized	TGTGCCAGCAGCTTGGGGACCGGCGAGCTCTACGAGCAGTACTTC	CASSLGTGELYEQYF